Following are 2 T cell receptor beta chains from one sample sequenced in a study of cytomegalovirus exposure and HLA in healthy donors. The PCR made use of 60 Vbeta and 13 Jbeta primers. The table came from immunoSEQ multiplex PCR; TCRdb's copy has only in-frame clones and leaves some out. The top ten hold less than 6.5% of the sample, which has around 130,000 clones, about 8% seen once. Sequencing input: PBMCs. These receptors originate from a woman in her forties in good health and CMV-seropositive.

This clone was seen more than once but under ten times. In nucleotides, the CDR3 is TGTGCCAGCAGTGAAGTTCGGTTAGAAGCTTTCTTT. Its translation is CASSEVRLEAFF. V gene TRBV2 combines with J gene TRBJ1-1, with D unclear. V lost 1 base to trimming and J lost 8 bases, with 8 bases between them. The CDR3 is 12 residues long. Germline values: CDR1 SNHLY, CDR2 FYNNEI.

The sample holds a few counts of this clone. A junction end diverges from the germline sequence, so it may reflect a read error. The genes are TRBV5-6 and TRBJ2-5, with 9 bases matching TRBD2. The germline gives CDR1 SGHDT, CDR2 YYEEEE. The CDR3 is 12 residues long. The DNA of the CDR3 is TGTGCCAGCAGCCCCGGGACTAGCTGGCTTGACTTC. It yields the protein CASSPGTSWLDF.